The 4 T cell receptor beta chains below come from one sample, sequenced in a study of metastatic and nonmetastatic thyroid tumors. Using MiXCR, TCRdb reanalyzed the PCR reads. The table lists roughly 20,000 clones, less than 20% of them singletons. Patients underwent thyroid surgery, and none had received any treatment before it. The sequenced material came from adjacent normal tissue. The origin of the receptors is a male donor with papillary thyroid cancer or a benign thyroid nodule (not recorded which). Some clones in this sample may be carry-over from other donors' samples.

This clone appeared many times. The gene calls are TRBV9 and TRBJ1-3; D is unclear. V was shortened by 4 bases and J by 4 bases, with 15 bases between the two germline ends. CDR3 size: 15 residues. Germline CDR1 SGDLS, CDR2 YYNGEE. The CDR3 region has the DNA TGTGCCAGCAGCCCTGGGAACGCGGGGGGAAACACCATATATTTT. It is translated as CASSPGNAGGNTIYF.

By share, this clone counts as medium-sized (0.01 to 0.1%). The chain employs TRBV6-1 and TRBJ2-7; D unresolved. The CDR3 is 15 amino acids. Trimming cost V 5 bases and J 0 bases, with 14 bases left between them. The germline V gene has CDR1 MNHNS and CDR2 SASEGT. The CDR3 coding sequence is TGTGCCAGCAGTTCCCGTCCCGATAGCTCCTACGAGCAGTACTTC. Amino acid sequence: CASSSRPDSSYEQYF.

By share, this clone counts as medium-sized. This chain uses TRBV6-1 with TRBJ1-6; 9 bases fit TRBD1. The CDR3 length is 16 residues. The J segment lost 0 bases and the V segment lost 9 bases, leaving 6 bases of the junction unmatched. Per the germline V gene, CDR1 is MNHNS and CDR2 is SASEGT. This CDR3 reads CASNGQGSSYNSPLHF. The CDR3 bases are TGTGCCAGTAATGGACAGGGGAGCTCCTATAATTCACCCCTCCACTTT.

In its sample, this clone was seen a few times. This chain uses TRBV28 with TRBJ2-7; TRBD2 is a possible D gene (6 bases). The CDR3 has 14 amino acids. Germline values: CDR1 MDHEN, CDR2 SYDVKM. Trimming removed 6 bases at V and 3 bases at J, with 15 bases between. In DNA, the CDR3 is TGTGCCAGCAGCCCCAGCGGGTGTAGCTACGAGCAGTACTTC. Protein sequence: CASSPSGCSYEQYF.